These 5 T cell receptor beta chains were all obtained from the same sample, sequenced in a study of blood T cell repertoires in COVID-19. TCRdb's table, derived via immunoSEQ multiplex PCR, lists solely in-frame clones and lacks some. Seen here are fewer than 250,000 clones, 75% to 90% observed once, and the top ten hold around 0.8%. The sequencing input was PBMCs or T cells enriched from blood (not recorded which). These receptors all stem from a man aged 50-60 years who had been exposed to COVID-19.

The CDR3 protein is CASSLWDRGTEAFF. DNA for the CDR3: TGCGCCAGCAGCCTCTGGGACAGGGGTACTGAAGCTTTCTTT. The chain joins TRBV5-1 to TRBJ1-1, with 10 bases aligning to TRBD1. CDR3 size: 14 residues. Trimming at V came to 4 bases and at J to 5 bases, leaving 5 bases not matched to a gene. From germline, CDR1 is SGHRS and CDR2 YFSETQ.

The chain uses TRBV5-1 and TRBJ1-6, with 7 bases lining up with TRBD1. The V and J ends lost 0 bases and 9 bases, in that order; junction bases with no gene match: 6. In germline, CDR1 is SGHRS, CDR2 YFSETQ. This CDR3 spans 15 amino acids. CDR3 bases: TGCGCCAGCAGCTTGGATGGGACAGACATTTCACCCCTCCACTTT. Protein product: CASSLDGTDISPLHF. Supplemented by reference TRBV5-1 and TRBJ1-6, the full variable domain reads KAGVTQTPRYLIKTRGQQVTLSCSPISGHRSVSWYQQTPGQGLQFLFEYFSETQRNKGNFPGRFSGRQFSNSRSEMNVSTLELGDSALYLCASSLDGTDISPLHFGNGTRLTVT.

This chain joins TRBV18 and TRBJ2-6; the D gene is possibly TRBD1 (5 bases). CDR3 size: 15 residues. Trimming took 3 bases from V and 0 from J, leaving 6 bases between them. Germline V CDR1 and CDR2: KGHSH, LQKENI. CDR3 coding DNA: TGTGCCAGCTCACCTGGGGCCTCTGGGGCCAACGTCCTGACTTTC. Its translation is CASSPGASGANVLTF. The full variable domain, rest sourced from reference TRBV18 and TRBJ2-6, is NAGVMQNPRHLVRRRGQEARLRCSPMKGHSHVYWYRQLPEEGLKFMVYLQKENIIDESGMPKERFSAEFPKEGPSILRIQQVVRGDSAAYFCASSPGASGANVLTFGAGSRLTVL.

The chain is built from TRBV2 and TRBJ1-6; D unclear. Trimming removed 5 bases at V and 5 bases at J, with 4 bases between. Germline V CDR1 and CDR2: SNHLY, FYNNEI. The CDR3 length is 12 residues. This chain's CDR3 is CASSLHNSPLHF. The CDR3 region has the DNA TGTGCCAGCAGTCTTCATAATTCACCCCTCCACTTT.

V gene TRBV28 combines with J gene TRBJ2-2; the D gene is possibly TRBD2 (6 bases). CDR3 size: 14 residues. The V gene's germline CDR1 is MDHEN and CDR2 SYDVKM. The V end was cut by 3 bases, the J end by 8 bases, with 13 bases between. CDR3 loop: CASSLVGGSGELFF. CDR3 nucleotides: TGTGCCAGCAGTTTGGTAGGAGGGTCAGGGGAGCTGTTTTTT.